This TCR beta chain was retrieved from a study of blood T cell repertoires in COVID-19. Germline values: CDR1 SGHVS, CDR2 FQNEAQ. The CDR3 totals 18 residues. V shed 5 bases and J shed 5 bases, with 22 bases lying between them. Recruitment covered about two dozen US areas and drew participants whose ages spanned roughly 18 to 90 years. Participants' reported clinical history set cohort assignment. Exposed participants came across a COVID-19 case within 2 weeks before study entry. Study processing details: Amplification of reference gene primers was used by the study to estimate nucleated cell counts. Generated by immunoSEQ multiplex PCR, the TCRdb table keeps only in-frame clones and is missing some. V and J calls and clone size are given by that table; D and trimming were obtained from the DNA. The table has about 200,000 clones, roughly 90% seen once.

The clonotype originates from a woman in her twenties or thirties who had been exposed to COVID-19. J is TRBJ1-6 and V is TRBV7-8; tentative D call: TRBD1 (6 bases). The material sequenced was PBMCs or T cells enriched from blood (not recorded which). CDR3 sequence: CASSLSPRPGQNNSPLHF. CDR3 bases: TGTGCCAGCAGCCTCAGCCCACGTCCGGGACAAAATAATTCACCCCTCCACTTT.